Each of the 19 T cell receptor beta chains below was sequenced from the same sample in a study of cytomegalovirus exposure and HLA in healthy donors (dated by TCRdb to between 2016 and 2019). Preparation of the library involved the immunoSEQ multiplex PCR assay. This is the immuneACCESS table as TCRdb keeps it, with only in-frame sequences that have V and J called. A part of the clones is gone; compared with another copy, unresolved V genes explain less than half, and the rest is unexplained. The sample table holds 65,000 to 70,000 clones, of which 90% to 95% were seen once. The ten largest clones capture about 3% of the sample. The sequencing sample was made of PBMCs. These receptor sequences come from a young man in good health and CMV-seronegative.

The DNA of the CDR3 is TGTGCCAGCTCACCTACCCTAAGGAACACTGAAGCTTTCTTT. Translating it yields CASSPTLRNTEAFF. The J gene is TRBJ1-1, the V gene TRBV18; D unresolved. The CDR3 is 14 amino acids. In germline, CDR1 is KGHSH, CDR2 LQKENI. V lost 3 bases and J lost 1, with 9 bases in between.

The chain links TRBV29-1 to TRBJ2-7; TRBD1 aligns across 9 bases. The germline V gene has CDR1 SQVTM and CDR2 ANQGSEA. The CDR3 runs 14 residues. The V segment lost 7 bases and the J segment 6 bases; nucleotides outside the gene matches: 13. In DNA, the CDR3 is TGCAGCGCTCTACCGGGACAGGGAGTTGGCGAGCAGTACTTC. Translating gives CSALPGQGVGEQYF.

V is TRBV28 and J is TRBJ1-3; D perhaps matches TRBD1 (6 bases). CDR3 length equals 16 residues. Germline V CDR1 and CDR2: MDHEN, SYDVKM. V shed 5 bases and J shed 0 bases, with 14 bases lying between them. CDR3 protein: CASSRPGASSGNTIYF. CDR3 nucleotides: TGTGCCAGCAGTCGCCCAGGGGCGAGCTCTGGAAACACCATATATTTT.

This rearrangement joins TRBV4-3 to TRBJ2-1, with TRBD2 identical over 14 bases. The CDR3 is 20 amino acids. In germline, CDR1 is LGHNA, CDR2 YSLEER. J lost 8 bases, V lost 0 bases, and 15 bases had no gene match. The CDR3 is CASSQDIHQRTSGRKYEQFF. CDR3 nucleotide sequence: TGCGCCAGCAGCCAAGATATTCACCAAAGGACTAGCGGGAGGAAGTATGAGCAGTTCTTC.

The V and J genes are TRBV19 and TRBJ1-1; TRBD1 might be the D (6 bases). Trimming pared 2 bases from V and 1 base from J, leaving 8 bases between. Per germline, CDR1 LNHDA and CDR2 SQIVND (reference sequence). This CDR3 region has 14 residues. The CDR3 here is CASSIKQGNTEAFF. DNA for the CDR3: TGTGCCAGTAGTATAAAACAGGGGAACACTGAAGCTTTCTTT.

The chain uses TRBV28 and TRBJ2-6, with a possible D match to TRBD1 (6 bases). V was shortened by 5 bases and J by 3 bases, with 11 bases between the two germline ends. CDR1 and CDR2 (germline): MDHEN, SYDVKM. CDR3 length: 15 residues. CDR3 loop: CASSQQGYGANVLTF. The CDR3 nucleotides read TGTGCCAGCAGTCAACAGGGATATGGGGCCAACGTCCTGACTTTC.

The rearrangement uses TRBV7-9 and TRBJ2-1; the match to TRBD2 covers 13 bases. The CDR3 loop spans 15 amino acids. Losses at the gene ends were 4 bases for V and 9 bases for J; bases not matched to a gene: 6. Germline V gives CDR1 SEHNR, CDR2 FQNEAQ (reference sequence). CDR3 protein: CASSSPGLAGAEQFF. CDR3 DNA sequence: TGTGCCAGCAGCTCGCCAGGACTAGCGGGAGCTGAGCAGTTCTTC.

The gene calls are TRBV29-1 and TRBJ2-7; 14 nucleotides align to TRBD2. The CDR3 spans 13 residues. Germline CDR1 reads SQVTM; CDR2 reads ANQGSEA. V was pared by 7 bases and J by 9 bases, with 8 bases of the junction left unmatched. The CDR3 reads CSAAGLAGGRQYF. The CDR3 DNA sequence: TGCAGCGCCGCCGGACTAGCGGGAGGACGGCAGTACTTC.

The chain joins TRBV29-1 to TRBJ1-1; perhaps TRBD1 as D (5 bases). Germline V gene sequence: CDR1 SQVTM, CDR2 ANQGSEA. The CDR3 has 12 residues. The germline V and J ends were trimmed by 7 bases and 0 bases, with 9 bases remaining between them. The CDR3: CSAARVNTEAFF. Written as DNA, the CDR3 is TGCAGCGCTGCCAGGGTGAACACTGAAGCTTTCTTT.

The chain carries TRBV4-2 and TRBJ1-1; 8 bases match TRBD1. The V segment lost 1 base and the J segment 10 bases; nucleotides outside the gene matches: 8. Germline V gene lookup returns CDR1 LGHNA and CDR2 YNFKEQ. The CDR3 runs 14 residues. The CDR3, as DNA: TGTGCCAGCAGCCAAGGGACAGGGACCTTTGGAGCTTTCTTT. It yields the protein CASSQGTGTFGAFF.

CDR3 bases: TGTGCCAGCAGCCCTCCGGGACAGGAGGATCTCTATGGCTACACCTTC. The encoded protein is CASSPPGQEDLYGYTF. This chain joins TRBV7-2 and TRBJ1-2, with 8 bases lining up with TRBD1. The CDR3 is 16 amino acids. The V gene end was trimmed by 5 bases and the J gene end by 4 bases; junction bases not matched to a gene: 12. Germline CDR1 is SGHTA and CDR2 is FQGNSA.

This chain uses TRBV9 with TRBJ2-1; the D gene is possibly TRBD1 (6 bases). V was trimmed by 0 bases and J by 9 bases, leaving 19 bases between them. CDR3 size: 16 residues. CDR1 and CDR2 (germline): SGDLS, YYNGEE. The CDR3 nucleotides are TGTGCCAGCAGCGTAGGGACAGTGACAGCAACCGTTGAGCAGTTCTTC. Its translation is CASSVGTVTATVEQFF.

The V and J genes are TRBV5-1 and TRBJ1-2, with 10 bases aligning to TRBD1. Trimming took 4 bases from V and 8 from J; bases not matched to a gene: 8. Germline CDR1 and CDR2: SGHRS and YFSETQ. CDR3 length: 14 amino acids. CDR3 amino acids: CASSVDRGGLGYTF. The CDR3 DNA reads as TGCGCCAGCAGCGTGGACAGGGGGGGACTAGGCTACACCTTC. The full variable domain, in which reference TRBV5-1 and TRBJ1-2 provide the parts outside the CDR3, is KAGVTQTPRYLIKTRGQQVTLSCSPISGHRSVSWYQQTPGQGLQFLFEYFSETQRNKGNFPGRFSGRQFSNSRSEMNVSTLELGDSALYLCASSVDRGGLGYTFGSGTRLTVV.

This clone has a single count. This rearrangement joins TRBV28 to TRBJ2-7; 13 nucleotides match TRBD2. V gave up 4 bases and J gave up 3 bases; unmatched junction bases: 6. This CDR3 contains 16 residues. The germline V gene encodes CDR1 MDHEN and CDR2 SYDVKM. CDR3 amino acids: CASSCPGLAGIYEQYF. CDR3 coding DNA: TGTGCCAGCAGTTGCCCGGGACTAGCGGGAATCTACGAGCAGTACTTC.

This rearrangement joins TRBV19 to TRBJ1-5; 8 bases agree with TRBD1. This CDR3 contains 15 residues. The V gene's germline CDR1 is LNHDA and CDR2 SQIVND (reference sequence). V was pared by 9 bases and J by 0 bases, with 7 bases of the junction left unmatched. The DNA for the CDR3 is TGTGCCAGCGCCCGACAGGGGACTAGCAATCAGCCCCAGCATTTT. Translation gives CASARQGTSNQPQHF.

The gene calls are TRBV7-8 and TRBJ2-1; 7 bases are a match to TRBD2. The CDR3 has 15 residues. CDR1 SGHVS and CDR2 FQNEAQ come from the germline V gene. Losses at the gene ends were 4 bases for V and 8 bases for J; bases not matched to a gene: 11. This chain's CDR3 is CASSSSGGSFDEQFF. The DNA of the CDR3 is TGTGCCAGCAGCTCCAGCGGCGGGAGTTTCGATGAGCAGTTCTTC.

This sequence joins TRBV7-9 and TRBJ1-5, with 10 bases that match TRBD1. Germline V gives CDR1 SEHNR, CDR2 FQNEAQ (reference sequence). Trimming removed 4 bases from V and 4 bases from J; junction bases left unmatched: 10. The CDR3 has 17 amino acids. CDR3 nucleotide sequence: TGTGCCAGCAGCTCGCTATCAAGGACAGGGGGAAATCAGCCCCAGCATTTT. The encoded protein is CASSSLSRTGGNQPQHF.

V usage is TRBV6-5 and J usage is TRBJ2-1; 7 bases are shared with TRBD2. V shed 6 bases and J 9 bases; nucleotides not matched to a gene: 11. This CDR3 is 14 amino acids long. The germline V gene has CDR1 MNHEY and CDR2 SVGAGI. The CDR3 is CASRHPGTTIEQFF. The CDR3 DNA follows: TGTGCCAGCAGGCACCCCGGGACTACCATTGAGCAGTTCTTC.

The V and J genes are TRBV7-8 and TRBJ2-7; D may be TRBD2 (5 bases). With 5 bases removed from V and 4 bases from J, the gap between germline ends came to 12 bases. From germline, CDR1 is SGHVS and CDR2 FQNEAQ. The CDR3 spans 13 residues. CDR3 nucleotides: TGTGCCAGCAGCCCCCTAACGGGATACGAGCAGTACTTC. Translating it yields CASSPLTGYEQYF.